This is a list of T cell receptor beta chains from one sample in a study of shared clonotypes between healthy human individuals. Data came from immunoSEQ multiplex PCR; TCRdb stores just in-frame clones and leaves some out. The data show a few million clones, with just over 90% seen just once and 1.5% to 2% held by the top ten. The sequenced sample consisted of naive CD8+ T cells from PBMCs. The receptors were gathered from a man in his late teens or twenties in good health. Some clones in this sample may be carry-over from other donors' samples. CDR3s include the opening cysteine and the closing phenylalanine or tryptophan. A D gene is named only where the DNA matches it firmly. Size values are once, few and many counts, or a class for expanded clones, and some rows have none.

cdr3_aa cdr3_nt v_call clone_size j_call d_call cdr3_length
CASSLSEISYEQYF TGTGCCAGCAGCTTGTCGGAGATCTCCTACGAGCAGTACTTC TRBV5-4 . TRBJ2-7 . 14
CASSPRRGGRLVSELPNTGELFF TGTGCCAGCAGCCCACGGCGGGGGGGTAGGTTGGTTAGCGAACTTCCGAACACCGGGGAGCTGTTTTTT TRBV9 . TRBJ2-2 TRBD2 23
CASSPSGRATDTQYF TGTGCCAGCTCACCTAGCGGGAGGGCTACAGATACGCAGTATTTT TRBV18 . TRBJ2-3 TRBD2 15
CASSLSPGTGYGNTEAFF TGTGCCAGCAGTTTATCGCCCGGGACAGGGTATGGGAACACTGAAGCTTTCTTT TRBV27 . TRBJ1-1 TRBD1 18
CAISDRDTSYEQYF TGTGCCATCAGTGATAGAGACACCTCCTACGAGCAGTACTTC TRBV10-3 once TRBJ2-7 . 14
CASLGGVRGTLYEQYF TGTGCCAGCCTGGGGGGGGTTCGCGGGACGCTCTACGAGCAGTACTTC TRBV2 once TRBJ2-7 TRBD2 16
CASSPRTGEAGELFF TGTGCCAGCAGCCCCCGGACAGGGGAAGCCGGGGAGCTGTTTTTT TRBV9 . TRBJ2-2 TRBD1 15
CASSKAGKRQHNEQFF TGTGCCAGCAGCAAAGCCGGTAAGCGACAACACAATGAGCAGTTCTTC TRBV21-1 . TRBJ2-1 . 16
CATSGRPEETQYF TGTGCCACCAGCGGGAGGCCGGAAGAGACCCAGTACTTC TRBV15 . TRBJ2-5 . 13
CASIKPGTSLNNEQFF TGTGCCAGCATCAAACCAGGGACGTCGCTGAACAATGAGCAGTTCTTC TRBV2 . TRBJ2-1 . 16
CSVDDGQGRGYTF TGCAGCGTTGATGATGGGCAGGGTAGGGGCTACACCTTC TRBV29-1 . TRBJ1-2 . 13
CASSPGWTSDGQFF TGTGCCAGCAGCCCGGGGTGGACATCCGATGGGCAGTTCTTC TRBV5-6 . TRBJ2-1 . 14
CASSFPGGRDSEAFF TGTGCCAGCAGTTTTCCGGGGGGGCGGGATTCTGAAGCTTTCTTT TRBV27 . TRBJ1-1 . 15
CASSPLPGQNYGYTF TGCGCCAGCAGCCCCCTCCCGGGGCAGAACTATGGCTACACCTTC TRBV4-3 . TRBJ1-2 . 15
CATGEGRLNNEQFF TGTGCCACGGGCGAAGGGAGGCTAAACAATGAGCAGTTCTTC TRBV15 . TRBJ2-1 . 14
CASSPRVLAGVGHTGELFF TGTGCCAGCAGCCCTCGAGTACTAGCGGGAGTGGGGCACACCGGGGAGCTGTTTTTT TRBV7-8 . TRBJ2-2 TRBD2 19
CASSLSTGANVLTF TGTGCCAGCAGTTTATCGACCGGGGCCAACGTCCTGACTTTC TRBV27 . TRBJ2-6 . 14
CASSPLTSGSSSYEQYF TGTGCCAGCAGTCCACTGACTAGCGGCTCAAGCTCCTACGAGCAGTACTTC TRBV27 once TRBJ2-7 TRBD2 17
CASRTRDTSYEQYF TGTGCCAGCAGGACCCGGGACACATCCTACGAGCAGTACTTC TRBV2 . TRBJ2-7 . 14
CASSFGLTGQFF TGTGCCAGCAGCTTTGGGTTGACAGGGCAGTTCTTC TRBV7-8 . TRBJ2-1 . 12
CASSTRKGGSYNEQFF TGTGCCAGTAGTACCAGGAAAGGGGGATCCTACAATGAGCAGTTCTTC TRBV19 . TRBJ2-1 . 16